This TCR beta chain was identified during a study of T cells in Graves' hyperthyroidism and ophthalmopathy. General study results and limits: Peripheral blood also featured most of the thyroid clonotypes expanded above 0.001.

There are a few counts of this clonotype. Its antigen is currently unknown. RNA transcripts gave rise to amplified TCR beta CDR3 regions. The primer set for the first-round RT-PCR of the TCR CDR3 was HTBI. Each CDR3 protein is one row after TCRdb ran MiXCR on the multiplex PCR reads. The sample carries a few hundred thousand distinct CDR3 sequences, approximately 16% recorded once. The junction had 9 bases not matched to a gene; V was cut back by 3 bases and J by 10 bases. From germline, CDR1 is GTSNPN and CDR2 SVGIG (reference sequence). This CDR3 is built from 14 residues. The clonotype comes from a woman aged 40 to 49 with Graves' ophthalmopathy. Sequencing used blood. V gene TRBV30 combines with J gene TRBJ1-6, with 7 bases fitting TRBD1. The CDR3, as DNA: TGTGCCTGGAGGCGACAGGGCTCACGATCACCCCTCCACTTT. It encodes CAWRRQGSRSPLHF.